The TCR beta chain described here comes from a study of blood T cell repertoires in COVID-19. About the research overall: T cells, B-cell-depleted T cells, or PBMCs supplied cDNA or gDNA.

The study recruited people aged about 18 to 89 years across approximately 24 US areas. Trimming pared 3 bases from V and 5 bases from J, leaving 22 bases between. The CDR3 is 17 residues long. Germline CDR1 is LNHDA and CDR2 is SQIVND (reference sequence). Original processing notes: Amplified reference gene primers provided the basis for estimating nucleated cell counts. TCRdb's copy holds only in-frame clones and misses some; the assay was immunoSEQ multiplex PCR. Clonal size and the V and J genes are those of that table, whereas D and trimming came from the DNA. The top ten hold roughly 15% of the sample, which has fewer than 200,000 clones, approximately 80% seen once.

This rearrangement joins TRBV19 to TRBJ1-2; D perhaps matches TRBD1 (6 bases). Sequenced: PBMCs or T cells enriched from blood (not recorded which). The clonotype originates from a man aged 45-65 years who had recovered from COVID-19. This CDR3 is CASSIRRDNLNVYGYTF. The CDR3 nucleotides read TGTGCCAGTAGTATCCGCCGGGACAATCTGAATGTATATGGCTACACCTTC.